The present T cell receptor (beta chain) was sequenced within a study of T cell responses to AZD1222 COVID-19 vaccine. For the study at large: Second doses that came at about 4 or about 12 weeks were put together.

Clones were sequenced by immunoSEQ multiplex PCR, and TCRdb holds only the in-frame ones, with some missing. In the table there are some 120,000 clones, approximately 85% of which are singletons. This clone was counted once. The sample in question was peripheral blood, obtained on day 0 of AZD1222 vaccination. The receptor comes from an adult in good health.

CDR3 DNA: TGTGCCACCAGCCGTCATCTGGAGACCCAGTACTTC. This sequence encodes CATSRHLETQYF. This chain joins TRBV15 and TRBJ2-5; no reliable D call. With 5 bases removed from V and 5 bases from J, the gap between germline ends came to 9 bases. The CDR3 is made up of 12 amino acids. Germline CDR1 reads LNHNV; CDR2 reads YYDKDF (reference sequence).